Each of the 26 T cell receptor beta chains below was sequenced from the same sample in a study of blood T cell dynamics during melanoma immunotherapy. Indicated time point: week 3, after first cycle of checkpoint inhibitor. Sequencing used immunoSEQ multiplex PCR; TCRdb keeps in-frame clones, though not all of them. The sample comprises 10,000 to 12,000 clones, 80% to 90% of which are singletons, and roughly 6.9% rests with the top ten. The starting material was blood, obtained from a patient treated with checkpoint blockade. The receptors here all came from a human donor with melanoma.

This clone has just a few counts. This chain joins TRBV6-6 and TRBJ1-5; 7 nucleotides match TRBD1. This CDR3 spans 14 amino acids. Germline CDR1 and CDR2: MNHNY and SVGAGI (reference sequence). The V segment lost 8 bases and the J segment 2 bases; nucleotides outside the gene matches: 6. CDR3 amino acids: CASGLGTGNQPQHF. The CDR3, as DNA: TGTGCCAGCGGACTAGGGACAGGCAATCAGCCCCAGCATTTT.

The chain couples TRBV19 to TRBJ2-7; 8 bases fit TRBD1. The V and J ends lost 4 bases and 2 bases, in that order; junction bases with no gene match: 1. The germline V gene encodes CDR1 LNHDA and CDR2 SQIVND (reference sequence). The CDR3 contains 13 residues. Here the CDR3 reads CASSTTGAYEQYF. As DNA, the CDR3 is TGTGCCAGTAGTACGACAGGGGCCTACGAGCAGTACTTC.

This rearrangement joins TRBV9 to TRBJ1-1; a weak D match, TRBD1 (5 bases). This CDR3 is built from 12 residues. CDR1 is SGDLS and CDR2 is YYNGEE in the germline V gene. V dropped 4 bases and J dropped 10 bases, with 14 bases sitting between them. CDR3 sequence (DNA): TGTGCCAGCAGCCGGGGGGAAGGGGTAGCTTTCTTT. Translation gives CASSRGEGVAFF.

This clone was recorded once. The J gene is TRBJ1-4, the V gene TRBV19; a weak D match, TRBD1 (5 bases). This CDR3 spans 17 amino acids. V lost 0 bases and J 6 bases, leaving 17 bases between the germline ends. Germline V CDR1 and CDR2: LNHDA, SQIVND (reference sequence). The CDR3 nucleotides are TGTGCCAGTAGTATAGAGGGACCAGGGAGACTCGATGAAAAACTGTTTTTT. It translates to CASSIEGPGRLDEKLFF.

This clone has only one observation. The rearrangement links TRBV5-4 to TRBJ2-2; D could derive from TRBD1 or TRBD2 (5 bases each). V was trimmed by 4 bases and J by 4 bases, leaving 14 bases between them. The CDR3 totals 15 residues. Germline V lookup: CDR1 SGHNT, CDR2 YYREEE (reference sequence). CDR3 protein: CASSRVSGTTGELFF. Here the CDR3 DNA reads TGTGCCAGCAGCCGAGTCTCGGGGACCACCGGGGAGCTGTTTTTT.

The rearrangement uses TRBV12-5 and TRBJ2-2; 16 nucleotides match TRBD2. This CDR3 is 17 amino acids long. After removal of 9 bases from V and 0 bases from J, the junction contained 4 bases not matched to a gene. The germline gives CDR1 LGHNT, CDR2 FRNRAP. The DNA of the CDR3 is TGTGCTAGCAGGGGACTAGCGGGGGGGACGAACACCGGGGAGCTGTTTTTT. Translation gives CASRGLAGGTNTGELFF.

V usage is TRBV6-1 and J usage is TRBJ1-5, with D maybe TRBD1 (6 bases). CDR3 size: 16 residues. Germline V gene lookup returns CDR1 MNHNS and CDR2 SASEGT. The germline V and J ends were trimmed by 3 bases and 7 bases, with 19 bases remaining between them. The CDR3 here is CASSELGTSVGQPQHF. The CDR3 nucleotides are TGTGCCAGCAGTGAGCTCGGGACAAGCGTTGGGCAGCCCCAGCATTTT.

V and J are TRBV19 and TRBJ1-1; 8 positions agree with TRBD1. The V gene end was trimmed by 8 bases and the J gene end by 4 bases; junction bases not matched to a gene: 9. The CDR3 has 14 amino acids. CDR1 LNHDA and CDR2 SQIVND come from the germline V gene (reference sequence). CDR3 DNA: TGTGCCAGTTTTGACAGGGGTGGTCGCACTGAAGCTTTCTTT. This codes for CASFDRGGRTEAFF.

The CDR3 sequence is CASSISGTGNYGYTF. CDR3 nucleotides: TGTGCCAGTAGTATATCGGGGACAGGTAACTATGGCTACACCTTC. This chain links TRBV19 with TRBJ1-2, with 8 bases that match TRBD1. The CDR3 is 15 residues long. J was trimmed by 1 base and V by 2 bases; bases with no gene match: 3. From germline, CDR1 is LNHDA and CDR2 SQIVND (reference sequence). Filled out from reference TRBV19 and TRBJ1-2, the complete variable domain reads DGGITQSPKYLFRKEGQNVTLSCEQNLNHDAMYWYRQDPGQGLRLIYYSQIVNDFQKGDIAEGYSVSREKKESFPLTVTSAQKNPTAFYLCASSISGTGNYGYTFGSGTRLTVV.

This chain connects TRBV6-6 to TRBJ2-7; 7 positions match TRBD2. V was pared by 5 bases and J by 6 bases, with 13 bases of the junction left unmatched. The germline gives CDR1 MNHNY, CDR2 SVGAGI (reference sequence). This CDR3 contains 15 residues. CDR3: CASSPSGTTEGEQYV. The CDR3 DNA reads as TGTGCCAGCAGTCCCTCCGGGACTACCGAGGGCGAGCAGTACGTC.

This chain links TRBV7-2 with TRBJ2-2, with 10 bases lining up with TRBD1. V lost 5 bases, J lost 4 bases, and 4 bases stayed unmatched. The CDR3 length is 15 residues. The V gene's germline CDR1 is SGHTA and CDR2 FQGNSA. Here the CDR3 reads CASSPGTGVTGELFF. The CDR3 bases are TGTGCCAGCAGCCCGGGGACAGGGGTCACCGGGGAGCTGTTTTTT.

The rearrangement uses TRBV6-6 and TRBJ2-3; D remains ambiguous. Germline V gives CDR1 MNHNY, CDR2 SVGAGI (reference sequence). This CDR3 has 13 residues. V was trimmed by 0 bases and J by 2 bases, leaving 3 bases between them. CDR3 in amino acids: CASSYSNTDTQYF. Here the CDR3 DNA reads TGTGCCAGCAGTTACTCTAACACAGATACGCAGTATTTT.

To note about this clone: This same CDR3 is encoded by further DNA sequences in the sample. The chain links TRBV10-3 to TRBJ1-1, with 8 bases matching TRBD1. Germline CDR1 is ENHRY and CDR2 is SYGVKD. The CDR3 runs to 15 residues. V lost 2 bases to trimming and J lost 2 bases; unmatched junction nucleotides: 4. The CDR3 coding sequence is TGTGCCATCAGTGAGCGAGGGACAGGAAACACTGAAGCTTTCTTT. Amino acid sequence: CAISERGTGNTEAFF.

CDR3 DNA sequence: TGTGCCAGCCGAGTAGAACGTATGGATTTAGGAAAACTGTTTTTT. The encoded protein is CASRVERMDLGKLFF. The chain uses TRBV6-1 and TRBJ1-4, with D hard to call. CDR1 is MNHNS and CDR2 is SASEGT in the germline V gene. Trimming took 8 bases from V and 10 from J, leaving 23 bases between them. The CDR3 covers 15 residues.

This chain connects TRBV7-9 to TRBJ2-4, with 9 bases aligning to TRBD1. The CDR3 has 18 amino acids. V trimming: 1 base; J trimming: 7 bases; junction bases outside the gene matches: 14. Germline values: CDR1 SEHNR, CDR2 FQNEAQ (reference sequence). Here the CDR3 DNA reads TGTGCCAGCAGCTTAGGGCTCGACAGGGGGGTGAAGGGGAACATTCAGTACTTC. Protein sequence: CASSLGLDRGVKGNIQYF.

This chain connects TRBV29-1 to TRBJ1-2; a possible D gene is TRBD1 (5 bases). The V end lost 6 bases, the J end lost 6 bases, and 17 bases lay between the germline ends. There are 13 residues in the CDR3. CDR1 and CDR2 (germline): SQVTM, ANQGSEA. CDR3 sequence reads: CSVEQGSRDGYTF. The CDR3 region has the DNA TGCAGCGTAGAGCAGGGATCGAGGGATGGCTACACCTTC. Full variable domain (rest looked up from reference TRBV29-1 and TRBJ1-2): SAVISQKPSRDICQRGTSLTIQCQVDSQVTMMFWYRQQPGQSLTLIATANQGSEATYESGFVIDKFPISRPNLTFSTLTVSNMSPEDSSIYLCSVEQGSRDGYTFGSGTRLTVV.

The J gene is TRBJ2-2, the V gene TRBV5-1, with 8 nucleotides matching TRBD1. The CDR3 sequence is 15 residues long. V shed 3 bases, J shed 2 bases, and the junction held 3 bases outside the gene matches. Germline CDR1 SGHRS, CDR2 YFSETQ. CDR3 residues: CASSSDRGNTGELFF. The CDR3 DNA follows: TGCGCCAGCAGCTCCGACAGGGGAAACACCGGGGAGCTGTTTTTT.

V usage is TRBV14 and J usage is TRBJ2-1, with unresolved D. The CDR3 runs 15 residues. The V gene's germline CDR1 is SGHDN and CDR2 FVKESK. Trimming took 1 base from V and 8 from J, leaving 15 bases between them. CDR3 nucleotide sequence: TGTGCCAGCAGCCAAGGATTCTCAAACGGCGATGAGCAGTTCTTC. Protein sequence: CASSQGFSNGDEQFF. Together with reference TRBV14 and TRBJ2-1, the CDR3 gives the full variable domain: EAGVTQFPSHSVIEKGQTVTLRCDPISGHDNLYWYRRVMGKEIKFLLHFVKESKQDESGMPNNRFLAERTGGTYSTLKVQPAELEDSGVYFCASSQGFSNGDEQFFGPGTRLTVL.

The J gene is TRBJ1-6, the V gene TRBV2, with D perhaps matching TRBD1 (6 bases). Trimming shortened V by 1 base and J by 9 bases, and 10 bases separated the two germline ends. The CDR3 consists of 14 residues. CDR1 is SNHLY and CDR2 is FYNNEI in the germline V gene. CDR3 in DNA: TGTGCCAGCAGTGAAGACAGGGCCCCTTCACCCCTCCACTTT. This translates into CASSEDRAPSPLHF. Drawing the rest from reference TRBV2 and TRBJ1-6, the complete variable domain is EPEVTQTPSHQVTQMGQEVILRCVPISNHLYFYWYRQILGQKVEFLVSFYNNEISEKSEIFDDQFSVERPDGSNFTLKIRSTKLEDSAMYFCASSEDRAPSPLHFGNGTRLTVT.

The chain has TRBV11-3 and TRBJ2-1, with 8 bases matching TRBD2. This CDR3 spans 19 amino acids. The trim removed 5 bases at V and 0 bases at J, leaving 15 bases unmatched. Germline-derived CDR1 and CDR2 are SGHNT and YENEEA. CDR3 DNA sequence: TGTGCCAGCAGCCCTGGGGCAGGGAGCGGGGGAAGCTCCTACAATGAGCAGTTCTTC. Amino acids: CASSPGAGSGGSSYNEQFF.

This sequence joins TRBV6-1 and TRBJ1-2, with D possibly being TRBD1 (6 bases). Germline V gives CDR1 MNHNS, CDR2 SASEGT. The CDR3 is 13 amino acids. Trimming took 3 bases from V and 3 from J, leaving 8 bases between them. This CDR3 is CASSEAGDYGYTF. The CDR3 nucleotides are TGTGCCAGCAGTGAGGCAGGGGACTATGGCTACACCTTC.

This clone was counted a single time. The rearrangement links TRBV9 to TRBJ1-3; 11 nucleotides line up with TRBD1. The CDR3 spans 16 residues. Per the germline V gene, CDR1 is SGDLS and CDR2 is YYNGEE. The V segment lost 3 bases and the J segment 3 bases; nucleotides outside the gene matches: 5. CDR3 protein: CASSERTGGSGNTIYF. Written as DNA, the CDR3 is TGTGCCAGCAGCGAACGGACAGGGGGCAGTGGAAACACCATATATTTT. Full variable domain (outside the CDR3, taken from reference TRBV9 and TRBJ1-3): DSGVTQTPKHLITATGQRVTLRCSPRSGDLSVYWYQQSLDQGLQFLIQYYNGEERAKGNILERFSAQQFPDLHSELNLSSLELGDSALYFCASSERTGGSGNTIYFGEGSWLTVV.

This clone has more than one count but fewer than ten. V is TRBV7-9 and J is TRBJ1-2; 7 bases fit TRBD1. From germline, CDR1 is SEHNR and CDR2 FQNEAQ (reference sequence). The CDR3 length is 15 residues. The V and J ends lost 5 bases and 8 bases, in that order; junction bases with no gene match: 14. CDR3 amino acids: CASSQGGSPVDGYTF. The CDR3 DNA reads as TGTGCCAGCAGCCAGGGGGGGTCCCCAGTTGACGGCTACACCTTC.

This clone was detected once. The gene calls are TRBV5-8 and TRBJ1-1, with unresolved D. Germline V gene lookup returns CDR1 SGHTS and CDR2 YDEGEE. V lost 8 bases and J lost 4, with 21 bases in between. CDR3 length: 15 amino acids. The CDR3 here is CARTSERARGTEAFF. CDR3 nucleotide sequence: TGTGCCAGGACCTCGGAACGGGCTCGGGGCACTGAAGCTTTCTTT.

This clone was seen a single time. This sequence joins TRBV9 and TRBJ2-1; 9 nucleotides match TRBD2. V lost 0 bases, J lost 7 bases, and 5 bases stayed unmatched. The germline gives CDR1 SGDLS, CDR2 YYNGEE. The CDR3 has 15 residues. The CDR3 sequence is CASSVGASGENEQFF. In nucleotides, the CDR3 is TGTGCCAGCAGCGTAGGGGCTAGCGGGGAAAATGAGCAGTTCTTC.

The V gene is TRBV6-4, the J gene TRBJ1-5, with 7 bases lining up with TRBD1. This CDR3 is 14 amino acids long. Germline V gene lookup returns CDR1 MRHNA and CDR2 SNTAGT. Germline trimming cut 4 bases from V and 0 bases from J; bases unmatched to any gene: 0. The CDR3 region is CASSGQGSNQPQHF. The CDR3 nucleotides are TGTGCCAGCAGTGGACAGGGTAGCAATCAGCCCCAGCATTTT.